This TCR beta chain was identified in a study of blood T cell repertoires in COVID-19. On the study more broadly: Samples came from the United States, Italy and Spain, spanning acute and convalescent COVID-19.

As originally analysed: Estimation of nucleated cell counts relied on the amplification of reference gene primers. Clones were sequenced by immunoSEQ multiplex PCR, and TCRdb holds only the in-frame ones, with some missing. D and trimming come from the DNA, and the V and J calls and clone size come from that table. The repertoire holds some 57,000 clones, about 91% seen once, with 5.5% to 8% in the top ten. The CDR3 loop spans 15 amino acids. CDR1 and CDR2 from the germline V gene are SGHTA and FQGNSA. The ends lost 5 bases at V and 4 bases at J; junction bases unmatched: 8. The J gene is TRBJ1-2, the V gene TRBV7-2; TRBD1 matches 9 bases. This receptor was identified in a man aged 45-65 years with active COVID-19. The specimen was peripheral blood. Here the CDR3 reads CASSPKQGASYGYTF. CDR3 coding DNA: TGTGCCAGCAGCCCTAAACAGGGGGCGAGCTATGGCTACACCTTC.